The text below deals with one T cell receptor beta chain. Its antigen target is currently unknown. Qualities for individual bases were not recorded, and no much larger clone is one base off. Unmatched junction bases come to 10, with V trimmed by 5 bases and J by 3 bases. CDR1 and CDR2 are drawn from the germline V gene (reference sequence): LNHDA, SQIVND. The CDR3 measures 15 amino acids from cysteine to phenylalanine. The sequence is cut down to CDR3 DNA, 45 bases in frame from base 1. This entry is derived from a study of technical replicates of blood from a few donors (dated by TCRdb to between 2016 and 2019). Libraries came from the immunoSEQ multiplex PCR assay. Drawn from immuneACCESS, this table holds only the in-frame rearrangements with V and J called that TCRdb kept. Clones are partly lost; checked studies trace under half to an unresolved V gene and leave the rest unexplained. The sample contains 80,000 to 100,000 clones, 95% of them found a single time. The top ten constitute 0.2% to 0.25% of the sample.

This TCR was recovered from a human donor in good health. Material for sequencing was T cells isolated from PBMCs. This sequence uses TRBV19 and TRBJ2-7; 7 bases in the junction line up with TRBD2. The sequenced DNA is TGTGCCAGTAGTCTCAAAGCGGGGTTCAACTACGAGCAGTACTTC. Its protein product is CASSLKAGFNYEQYF. Beyond the CDR3, the reference TRBV19 and TRBJ2-7 genes provide the residues; the full variable domain reads: DGGITQSPKYLFRKEGQNVTLSCEQNLNHDAMYWYRQDPGQGLRLIYYSQIVNDFQKGDIAEGYSVSREKKESFPLTVTSAQKNPTAFYLCASSLKAGFNYEQYFGPGTRLTVT.